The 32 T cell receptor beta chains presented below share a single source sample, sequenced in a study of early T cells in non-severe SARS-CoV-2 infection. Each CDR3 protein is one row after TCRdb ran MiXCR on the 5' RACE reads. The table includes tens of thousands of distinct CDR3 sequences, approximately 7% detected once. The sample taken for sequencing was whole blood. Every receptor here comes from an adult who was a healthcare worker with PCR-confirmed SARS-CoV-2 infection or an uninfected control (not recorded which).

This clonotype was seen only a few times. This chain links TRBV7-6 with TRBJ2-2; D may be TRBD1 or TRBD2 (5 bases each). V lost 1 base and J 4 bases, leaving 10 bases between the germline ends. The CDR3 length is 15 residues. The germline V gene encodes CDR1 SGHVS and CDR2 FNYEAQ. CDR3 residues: CASSLGDDSTGELFF. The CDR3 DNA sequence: TGTGCCAGCAGCTTAGGGGACGATAGCACCGGGGAGCTGTTTTTT. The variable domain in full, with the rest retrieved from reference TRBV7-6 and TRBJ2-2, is GAGVSQSPRYKVTKRGQDVALRCDPISGHVSLYWYRQALGQGPEFLTYFNYEAQQDKSGLPNDRFSAERPEGSISTLTIQRTEQRDSAMYRCASSLGDDSTGELFFGEGSRLTVL.

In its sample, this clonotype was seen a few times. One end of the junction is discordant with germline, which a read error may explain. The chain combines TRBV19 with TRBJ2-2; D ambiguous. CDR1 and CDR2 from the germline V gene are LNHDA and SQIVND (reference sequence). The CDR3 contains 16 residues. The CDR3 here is CASSIDLVTNTGELFF. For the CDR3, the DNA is TGTGCCAGTAGTATAGATCTCGTAACTAACACGGGGGAGCTGTTTTTT.

The CDR3 region has the DNA TGTGCCAGCTCACCAACAGGGCTAGTAGATGAGACCCAGTACTTC. This codes for CASSPTGLVDETQYF. The chain is built from TRBV18 and TRBJ2-5, with D possibly matching TRBD1 (6 bases). This CDR3 has 15 amino acids. V shed 2 bases and J shed 5 bases, with 15 bases lying between them. Germline-derived CDR1 and CDR2 are KGHSH and LQKENI. Full variable domain (missing parts from reference TRBV18 and TRBJ2-5): NAGVMQNPRHLVRRRGQEARLRCSPMKGHSHVYWYRQLPEEGLKFMVYLQKENIIDESGMPKERFSAEFPKEGPSILRIQQVVRGDSAAYFCASSPTGLVDETQYFGPGTRLLVL.

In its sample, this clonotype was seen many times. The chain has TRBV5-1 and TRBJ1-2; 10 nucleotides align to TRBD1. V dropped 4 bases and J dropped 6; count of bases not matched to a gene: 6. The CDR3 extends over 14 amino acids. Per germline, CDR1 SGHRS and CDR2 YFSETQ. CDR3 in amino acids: CASSPRQGADGYTF. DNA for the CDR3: TGCGCCAGCAGCCCAAGACAGGGGGCGGATGGCTACACCTTC.

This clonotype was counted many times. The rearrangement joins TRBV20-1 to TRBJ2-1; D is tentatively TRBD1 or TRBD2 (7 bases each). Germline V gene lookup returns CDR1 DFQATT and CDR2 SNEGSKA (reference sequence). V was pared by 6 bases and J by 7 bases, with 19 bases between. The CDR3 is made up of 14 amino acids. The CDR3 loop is CSAPRAGGGNEQFF. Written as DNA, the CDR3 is TGCAGTGCCCCGCGGGCAGGGGGGGGGAATGAGCAGTTCTTC.

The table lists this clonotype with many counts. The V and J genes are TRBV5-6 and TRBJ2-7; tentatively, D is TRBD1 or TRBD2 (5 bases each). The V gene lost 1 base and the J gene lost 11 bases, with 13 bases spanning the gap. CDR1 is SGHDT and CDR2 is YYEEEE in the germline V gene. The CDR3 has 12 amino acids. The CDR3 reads CASSLLGQGEYF. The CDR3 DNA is TGTGCCAGCAGCTTGTTGGGGCAGGGAGAGTACTTC.

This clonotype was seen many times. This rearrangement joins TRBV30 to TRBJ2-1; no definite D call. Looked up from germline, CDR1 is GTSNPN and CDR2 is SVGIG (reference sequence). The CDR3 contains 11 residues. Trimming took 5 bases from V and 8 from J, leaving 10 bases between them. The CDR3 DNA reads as TGTGCCTGGTCTTCCCTTGATGAGCAGTTCTTC. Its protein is CAWSSLDEQFF.

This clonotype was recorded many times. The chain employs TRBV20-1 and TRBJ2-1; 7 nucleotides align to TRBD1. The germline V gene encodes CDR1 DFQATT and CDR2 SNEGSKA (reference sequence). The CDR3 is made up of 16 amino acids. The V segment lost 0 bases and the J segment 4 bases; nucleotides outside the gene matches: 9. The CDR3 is CSARDRRGRRYNEQFF. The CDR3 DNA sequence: TGCAGTGCTAGAGATAGAAGGGGGCGTCGGTACAATGAGCAGTTCTTC.

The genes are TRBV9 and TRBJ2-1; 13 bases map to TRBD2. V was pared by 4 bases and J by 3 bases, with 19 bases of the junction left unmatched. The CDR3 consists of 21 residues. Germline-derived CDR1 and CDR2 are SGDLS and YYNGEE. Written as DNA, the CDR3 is TGTGCCAGCAGCCAACTCCCCGGGACTAGCGGGACGACGTTGGGCTACAATGAGCAGTTCTTC. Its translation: CASSQLPGTSGTTLGYNEQFF.

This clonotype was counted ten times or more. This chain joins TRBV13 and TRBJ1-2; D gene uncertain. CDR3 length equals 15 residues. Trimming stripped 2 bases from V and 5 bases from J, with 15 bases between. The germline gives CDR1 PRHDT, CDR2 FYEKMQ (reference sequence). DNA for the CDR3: TGTGCCAGCAGCTTACTCTCCCTCACGGCTTATGGCTACACCTTC. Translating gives CASSLLSLTAYGYTF.

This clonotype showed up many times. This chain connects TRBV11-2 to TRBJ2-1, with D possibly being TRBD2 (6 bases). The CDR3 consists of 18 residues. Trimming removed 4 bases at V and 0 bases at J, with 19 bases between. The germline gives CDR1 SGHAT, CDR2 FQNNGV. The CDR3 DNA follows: TGTGCCAGCAGCTGGGGGTCAGCTAGCGACACCTCCTACAATGAGCAGTTCTTC. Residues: CASSWGSASDTSYNEQFF.

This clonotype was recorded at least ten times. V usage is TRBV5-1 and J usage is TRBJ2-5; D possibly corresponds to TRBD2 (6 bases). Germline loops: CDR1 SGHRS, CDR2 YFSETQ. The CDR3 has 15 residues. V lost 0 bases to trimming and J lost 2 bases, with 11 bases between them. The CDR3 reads CASSLARLAQETQYF. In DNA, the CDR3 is TGCGCCAGCAGCTTGGCCAGGCTAGCGCAAGAGACCCAGTACTTC.

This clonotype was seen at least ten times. The chain's CDR3 is CASSQDGLAYYEQYF. The DNA for the CDR3 is TGTGCCAGCAGCCAAGATGGGCTAGCGTACTACGAGCAGTACTTC. J is TRBJ2-7 and V is TRBV3-1; possible D gene TRBD2, 6 bases. V lost 0 bases and J 3 bases, leaving 12 bases between the germline ends. The CDR3 has 15 amino acids. Per germline, CDR1 LGHDT and CDR2 YNNKEL (reference sequence).

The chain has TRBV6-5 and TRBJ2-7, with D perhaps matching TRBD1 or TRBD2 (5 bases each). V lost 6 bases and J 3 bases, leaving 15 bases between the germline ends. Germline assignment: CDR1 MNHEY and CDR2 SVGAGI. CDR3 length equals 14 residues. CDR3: CASRNRDGGYEQYF. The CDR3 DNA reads TGTGCCAGCAGAAACCGGGACGGAGGCTACGAGCAGTACTTC.

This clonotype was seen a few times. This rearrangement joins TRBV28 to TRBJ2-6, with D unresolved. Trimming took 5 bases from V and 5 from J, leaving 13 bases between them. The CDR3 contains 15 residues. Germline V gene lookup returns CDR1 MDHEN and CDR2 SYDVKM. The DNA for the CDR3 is TGTGCCAGCAGTCCCCACGGCGACAGGGCCAACGTCCTGACTTTC. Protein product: CASSPHGDRANVLTF.

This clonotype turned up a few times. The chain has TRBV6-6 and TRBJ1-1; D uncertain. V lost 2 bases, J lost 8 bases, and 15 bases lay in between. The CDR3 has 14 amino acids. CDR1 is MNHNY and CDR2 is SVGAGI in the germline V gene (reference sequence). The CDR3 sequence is CASSYELGEAEAFF. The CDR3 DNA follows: TGTGCCAGCAGTTACGAGCTCGGGGAAGCGGAAGCTTTCTTT.

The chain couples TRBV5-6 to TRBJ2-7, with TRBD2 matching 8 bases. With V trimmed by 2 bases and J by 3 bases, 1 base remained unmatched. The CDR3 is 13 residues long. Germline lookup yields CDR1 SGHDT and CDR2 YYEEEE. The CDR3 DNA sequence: TGTGCCAGCAGCTTAACTAGCGGCTACGAGCAGTACTTC. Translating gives CASSLTSGYEQYF. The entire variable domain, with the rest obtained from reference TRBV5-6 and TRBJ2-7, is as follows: DAGVTQSPTHLIKTRGQQVTLRCSPKSGHDTVSWYQQALGQGPQFIFQYYEEEERQRGNFPDRFSGHQFPNYSSELNVNALLLGDSALYLCASSLTSGYEQYFGPGTRLTVT.

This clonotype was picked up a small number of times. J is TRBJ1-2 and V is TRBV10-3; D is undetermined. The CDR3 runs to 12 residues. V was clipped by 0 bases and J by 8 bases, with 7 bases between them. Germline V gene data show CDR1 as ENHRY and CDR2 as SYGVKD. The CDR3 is CAISESPGGYTF. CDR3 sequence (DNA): TGTGCCATCAGTGAGTCCCCCGGGGGCTACACCTTC.

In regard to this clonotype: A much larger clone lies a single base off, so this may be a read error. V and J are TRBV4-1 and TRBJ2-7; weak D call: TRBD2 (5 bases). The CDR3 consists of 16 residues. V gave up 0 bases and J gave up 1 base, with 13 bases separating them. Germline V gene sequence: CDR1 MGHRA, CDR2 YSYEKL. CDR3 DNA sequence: TGCGCCAGCAGCCAAGATTGGAAATCGGGGTCCTACGAGCAGTACTTC. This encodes CASSQDWKSGSYEQYF.

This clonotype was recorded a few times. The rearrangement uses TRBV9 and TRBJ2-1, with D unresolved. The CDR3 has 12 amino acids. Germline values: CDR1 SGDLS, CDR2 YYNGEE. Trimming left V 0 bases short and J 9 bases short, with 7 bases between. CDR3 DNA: TGTGCCAGCAGCGTAGACGTGGGTGAGCAGTTCTTC. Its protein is CASSVDVGEQFF.

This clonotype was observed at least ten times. DNA of the CDR3: TGCAGTGCGACTAGCCTGTACCAAGAGACCCAGTACTTC. This sequence encodes CSATSLYQETQYF. The chain is built from TRBV20-1 and TRBJ2-5; TRBD2 agrees at 7 bases. This CDR3 has 13 amino acids. Germline CDR1 and CDR2: DFQATT and SNEGSKA (reference sequence). V trimming: 6 bases; J trimming: 0 bases; junction bases outside the gene matches: 4.

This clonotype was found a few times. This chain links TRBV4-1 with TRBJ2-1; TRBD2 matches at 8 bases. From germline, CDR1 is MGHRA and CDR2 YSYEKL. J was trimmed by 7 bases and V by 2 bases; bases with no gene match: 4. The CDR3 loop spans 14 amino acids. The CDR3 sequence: CASSQIAGWNEQFF. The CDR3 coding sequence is TGCGCCAGCAGCCAAATAGCGGGGTGGAATGAGCAGTTCTTC.

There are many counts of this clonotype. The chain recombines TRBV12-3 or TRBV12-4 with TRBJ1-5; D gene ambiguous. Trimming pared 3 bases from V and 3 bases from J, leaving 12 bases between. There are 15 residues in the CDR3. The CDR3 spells CASSFGPAVNQPQHF. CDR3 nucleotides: TGTGCCAGCAGTTTTGGGCCGGCAGTCAATCAGCCCCAGCATTTT.

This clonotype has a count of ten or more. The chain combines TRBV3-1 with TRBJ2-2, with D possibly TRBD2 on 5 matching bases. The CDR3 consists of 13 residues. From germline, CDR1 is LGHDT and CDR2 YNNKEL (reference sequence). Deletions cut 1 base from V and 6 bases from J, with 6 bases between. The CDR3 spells CASSQGGSGELFF. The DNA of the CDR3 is TGTGCCAGCAGCCAAGGAGGGTCCGGGGAGCTGTTTTTT.

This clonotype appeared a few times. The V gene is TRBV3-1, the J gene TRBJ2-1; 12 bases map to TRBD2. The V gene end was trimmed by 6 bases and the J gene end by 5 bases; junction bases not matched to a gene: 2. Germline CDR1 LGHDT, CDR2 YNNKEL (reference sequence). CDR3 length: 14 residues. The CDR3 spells CASRTSGSNNEQFF. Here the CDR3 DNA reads TGTGCCAGCAGGACTAGCGGGAGTAACAATGAGCAGTTCTTC.

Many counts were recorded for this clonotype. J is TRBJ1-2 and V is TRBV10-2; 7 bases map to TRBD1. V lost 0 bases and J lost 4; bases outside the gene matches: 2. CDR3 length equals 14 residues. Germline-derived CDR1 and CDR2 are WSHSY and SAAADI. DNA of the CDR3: TGCGCCAGCAGTGAGTCGGGACAGCTCTATGGCTACACCTTC. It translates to CASSESGQLYGYTF.

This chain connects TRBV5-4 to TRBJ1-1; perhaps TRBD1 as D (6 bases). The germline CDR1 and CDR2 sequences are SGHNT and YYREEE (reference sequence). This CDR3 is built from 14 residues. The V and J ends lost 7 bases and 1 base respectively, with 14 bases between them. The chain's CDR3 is CASGTGGPNTEAFF. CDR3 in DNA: TGTGCCAGCGGGACCGGGGGGCCGAACACTGAAGCTTTCTTT. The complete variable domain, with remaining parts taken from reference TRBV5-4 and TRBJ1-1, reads ETGVTQSPTHLIKTRGQQVTLRCSSQSGHNTVSWYQQALGQGPQFIFQYYREEENGRGNFPPRFSGLQFPNYSSELNVNALELDDSALYLCASGTGGPNTEAFFGQGTRLTVV.

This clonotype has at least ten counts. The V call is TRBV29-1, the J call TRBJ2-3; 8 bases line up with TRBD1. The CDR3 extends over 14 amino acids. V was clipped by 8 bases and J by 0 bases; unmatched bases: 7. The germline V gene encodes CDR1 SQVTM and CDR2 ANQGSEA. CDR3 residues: CSIGQGTSTDTQYF. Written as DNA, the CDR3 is TGCAGCATAGGACAGGGAACCAGCACAGATACGCAGTATTTT.

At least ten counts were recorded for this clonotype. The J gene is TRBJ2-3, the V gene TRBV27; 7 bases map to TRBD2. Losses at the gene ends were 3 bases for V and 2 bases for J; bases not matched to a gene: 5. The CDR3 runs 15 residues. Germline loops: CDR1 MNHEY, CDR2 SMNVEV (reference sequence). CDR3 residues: CASSLGLSYTDTQYF. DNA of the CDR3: TGTGCCAGCAGTTTGGGACTATCCTACACAGATACGCAGTATTTT.

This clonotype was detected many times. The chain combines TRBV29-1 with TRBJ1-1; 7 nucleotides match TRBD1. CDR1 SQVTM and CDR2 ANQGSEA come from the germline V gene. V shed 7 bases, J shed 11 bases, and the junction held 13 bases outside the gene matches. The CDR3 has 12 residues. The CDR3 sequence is CSAVGTASSAFF. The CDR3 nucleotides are TGCAGCGCCGTAGGGACAGCCTCTTCGGCTTTCTTT.

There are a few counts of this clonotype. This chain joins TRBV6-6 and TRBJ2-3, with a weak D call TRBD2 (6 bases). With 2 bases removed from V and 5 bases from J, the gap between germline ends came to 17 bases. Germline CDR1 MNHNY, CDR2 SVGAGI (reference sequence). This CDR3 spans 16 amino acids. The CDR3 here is CASSYPGGVGEDTQYF. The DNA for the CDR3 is TGTGCCAGCAGTTACCCCGGAGGGGTGGGGGAAGATACGCAGTATTTT.

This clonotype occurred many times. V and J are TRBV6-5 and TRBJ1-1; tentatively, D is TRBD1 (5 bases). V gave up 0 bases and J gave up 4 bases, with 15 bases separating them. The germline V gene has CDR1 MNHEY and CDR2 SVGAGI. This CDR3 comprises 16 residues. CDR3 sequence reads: CASSYSRGGIVTEAFF. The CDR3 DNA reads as TGTGCCAGCAGTTACTCCCGGGGGGGGATAGTCACTGAAGCTTTCTTT.